Below, 20 T cell receptor beta chains from the same sample are listed, as sequenced in a study of PD-1 blockade in classical Hodgkin lymphoma. Assay: immunoSEQ multiplex PCR; the TCRdb copy retains only in-frame clones and omits some. This sample yields some 34,000 clones, of which roughly 76% are seen a single time; almost 4% belongs to the top ten. Time point: cycle 4 day 1 (C4D1), after less than 7 weeks of nivolumab. Every patient was affected by relapse after autologous stem cell transplantation, while exposure to brentuximab vedotin was not uniform. The input for sequencing was peripheral blood mononuclear cells (PBMCs), taken before the fourth cycle of nivolumab. These receptors all come from a human donor with classical Hodgkin lymphoma.

Here the CDR3 DNA reads TGCGCCAGCAGCTTGGGGGGTACCCGAGAGACCCAGTACTTC. Translated, it gives CASSLGGTRETQYF. V is TRBV5-1 and J is TRBJ2-5, with no clear D. Trimming removed 0 bases from V and 4 bases from J, with 10 bases in between. Germline-derived CDR1 and CDR2 are SGHRS and YFSETQ. The length of the CDR3 is 14 residues. The variable domain in full, with the rest retrieved from reference TRBV5-1 and TRBJ2-5, is KAGVTQTPRYLIKTRGQQVTLSCSPISGHRSVSWYQQTPGQGLQFLFEYFSETQRNKGNFPGRFSGRQFSNSRSEMNVSTLELGDSALYLCASSLGGTRETQYFGPGTRLLVL.

V gene TRBV7-3 combines with J gene TRBJ2-3, with 8 bases that match TRBD2. This CDR3 has 17 residues. J was trimmed by 0 bases and V by 1 base; bases with no gene match: 6. Germline loops: CDR1 SGHTA, CDR2 FQGTGA. The CDR3 DNA reads as TGTGCCAGCAGCTTAAATCCTAGCGGGTCTAGCACAGATACGCAGTATTTT. Amino acid sequence: CASSLNPSGSSTDTQYF.

This sequence joins TRBV28 and TRBJ2-7; 8 bases agree with TRBD2. This CDR3 is built from 13 residues. Germline V gene data show CDR1 as MDHEN and CDR2 as SYDVKM. Unmatched junction bases numbered 5, after V lost 7 bases and J lost 3 bases. This CDR3 is CASIKTSDYEQYF. The DNA of the CDR3 is TGTGCCAGCATTAAGACTAGCGACTACGAGCAGTACTTC.

The rearrangement links TRBV4-3 to TRBJ1-4; unclear D gene. CDR1 is LGHNA and CDR2 is YSLEER in the germline V gene. V dropped 8 bases and J dropped 8 bases, with 18 bases sitting between them. The CDR3 totals 14 residues. CDR3 sequence reads: CASQPGLSGEKLFF. CDR3 sequence (DNA): TGCGCCAGCCAACCTGGATTATCCGGCGAAAAACTGTTTTTT.

This clone was found once. The CDR3 region has the DNA TGTGCCAGCAGCTTCTCCCTTATGGGAAATGAAAAACTGTTTTTT. Protein product: CASSFSLMGNEKLFF. The rearrangement uses TRBV5-5 and TRBJ1-4; D not resolved. The V gene's germline CDR1 is SGHKS and CDR2 YYEKEE (reference sequence). The V and J ends lost 2 bases and 5 bases respectively, with 13 bases between them. The CDR3 is made up of 15 amino acids.

This clone was counted once. J is TRBJ1-1 and V is TRBV5-4; TRBD1 matches 7 bases. The length of the CDR3 is 15 residues. J lost 5 bases, V lost 2 bases, and 9 bases had no gene match. The germline V gene has CDR1 SGHNT and CDR2 YYREEE (reference sequence). The CDR3: CASSFGGRGWTEAFF. The CDR3 nucleotides read TGTGCCAGCAGCTTCGGCGGCAGGGGGTGGACTGAAGCTTTCTTT.

The chain employs TRBV7-7 and TRBJ2-2; tentatively, D is TRBD1 or TRBD2 (5 bases each). The V end was cut by 5 bases, the J end by 1 base, with 14 bases between. The length of the CDR3 is 16 residues. Germline V lookup: CDR1 SSHAT, CDR2 FNYEAQ (reference sequence). DNA of the CDR3: TGTGCCAGCAGCCGAGCGAGGGGCCAGAACACCGGGGAGCTGTTTTTT. Protein sequence: CASSRARGQNTGELFF.

The rearrangement uses TRBV13 and TRBJ2-7; 10 bases agree with TRBD1. The ends lost 5 bases at V and 6 bases at J; junction bases unmatched: 10. Looked up from germline, CDR1 is PRHDT and CDR2 is FYEKMQ (reference sequence). This CDR3 is 15 amino acids long. CDR3 loop: CASSLTGTGAGEQYF. The CDR3 nucleotides read TGTGCCAGCAGCCTAACCGGGACAGGGGCTGGCGAGCAGTACTTC.

The V and J genes are TRBV5-1 and TRBJ1-3; D gene ambiguous. Germline lookup yields CDR1 SGHRS and CDR2 YFSETQ. The CDR3 extends over 16 amino acids. Trimming removed 0 bases at V and 0 bases at J, with 10 bases between. Here the CDR3 reads CASSLAGVTSGNTIYF. CDR3 DNA sequence: TGCGCCAGCAGCTTGGCCGGGGTGACCTCTGGAAACACCATATATTTT.

The chain employs TRBV28 and TRBJ1-1, with D unresolved. V was shortened by 7 bases and J by 2 bases, with 14 bases between the two germline ends. There are 14 residues in the CDR3. The germline V gene has CDR1 MDHEN and CDR2 SYDVKM. The CDR3 DNA sequence: TGTGCCAGCATTTTGTGGGTCGGAAACACTGAAGCTTTCTTT. This encodes CASILWVGNTEAFF.

This rearrangement joins TRBV14 to TRBJ1-2, with 8 bases matching TRBD1. This CDR3 is 15 amino acids long. The trim removed 6 bases at V and 7 bases at J, leaving 13 bases unmatched. Germline-derived CDR1 and CDR2 are SGHDN and FVKESK. The CDR3 coding sequence is TGTGCCAGCAGGCCAACCCAGGGGGCGACGAGTGGCTACACCTTC. This sequence encodes CASRPTQGATSGYTF.

This chain joins TRBV6-5 and TRBJ2-1; D call uncertain. CDR1 MNHEY and CDR2 SVGAGI come from the germline V gene. There are 12 residues in the CDR3. V lost 2 bases and J lost 4, with 3 bases in between. Here the CDR3 DNA reads TGTGCCAGCAGTTACGGGTACAATGAGCAGTTCTTC. Its translation: CASSYGYNEQFF.

The V gene is TRBV9, the J gene TRBJ1-1; 7 positions match TRBD1. J was trimmed by 7 bases and V by 3 bases; bases with no gene match: 6. The CDR3 extends over 13 amino acids. Germline V gene data show CDR1 as SGDLS and CDR2 as YYNGEE. The CDR3 coding sequence is TGTGCCAGCAGCGCGCCAGGGGGGCGTGAAGCTTTCTTT. This encodes CASSAPGGREAFF. Filled out from reference TRBV9 and TRBJ1-1, the complete variable domain reads DSGVTQTPKHLITATGQRVTLRCSPRSGDLSVYWYQQSLDQGLQFLIQYYNGEERAKGNILERFSAQQFPDLHSELNLSSLELGDSALYFCASSAPGGREAFFGQGTRLTVV.

The chain has TRBV7-8 and TRBJ2-1, with TRBD2 matching over 11 bases. Germline lookup yields CDR1 SGHVS and CDR2 FQNEAQ. This CDR3 contains 17 residues. The V and J ends lost 6 bases and 5 bases, in that order; junction bases with no gene match: 12. CDR3 bases: TGTGCCAGCAGGCTTACTTTAGGGACTAGCGGAGACAATGAGCAGTTCTTC. Translating gives CASRLTLGTSGDNEQFF.

V gene TRBV19 combines with J gene TRBJ1-1; tentatively, D is TRBD1 (5 bases). Trimming shortened V by 2 bases and J by 0 bases, and 16 bases separated the two germline ends. The germline V gene has CDR1 LNHDA and CDR2 SQIVND (reference sequence). The CDR3 contains 17 residues. CDR3 DNA: TGTGCCAGTAGTATATCTTCGGGGGTGGGATTGAACACTGAAGCTTTCTTT. This sequence encodes CASSISSGVGLNTEAFF.

The chain uses TRBV7-9 and TRBJ1-1; D is ambiguous. Germline V gene data show CDR1 as SEHNR and CDR2 as FQNEAQ (reference sequence). The CDR3 runs 8 residues. Trimming cost V 6 bases and J 11 bases, with 4 bases left between them. The CDR3 loop is CASSPAFF. CDR3 sequence (DNA): TGTGCCAGCAGTCCGGCTTTCTTT.

The rearrangement links TRBV5-1 to TRBJ1-1; TRBD1 agrees at 9 bases. The CDR3 is 16 residues long. Germline CDR1 reads SGHRS; CDR2 reads YFSETQ. J lost 1 base, V lost 3 bases, and 7 bases had no gene match. CDR3 nucleotide sequence: TGCGCCAGCAGCTCGACGACAGGGGGAGGGAACACTGAAGCTTTCTTT. Protein product: CASSSTTGGGNTEAFF.

This clone was recorded a few times. Different DNA sequences within this sample yield the same CDR3. V usage is TRBV5-1 and J usage is TRBJ1-1; TRBD1 matches 7 bases. Germline values: CDR1 SGHRS, CDR2 YFSETQ. CDR3 size: 11 residues. V gave up 0 bases and J gave up 10 bases; unmatched junction bases: 0. The CDR3 DNA reads as TGCGCCAGCAGCTTGGGACAGGGAGCTTTCTTT. Translation: CASSLGQGAFF.

The genes are TRBV12-5 and TRBJ2-7; 11 nucleotides agree with TRBD2. This CDR3 has 17 amino acids. Germline CDR1 LGHNT, CDR2 FRNRAP. V was pared by 0 bases and J by 2 bases, with 6 bases of the junction left unmatched. Here the CDR3 DNA reads TGTGCTAGTGGTTTGGTACCGGCGACTAGCGGGGCCTACGAGCAGTACTTC. Its protein product is CASGLVPATSGAYEQYF.

The gene calls are TRBV4-3 and TRBJ2-3; 9 nucleotides align to TRBD2. Trimming took 6 bases from V and 5 from J; bases not matched to a gene: 9. This CDR3 comprises 15 residues. Per germline, CDR1 LGHNA and CDR2 YSLEER. CDR3 DNA: TGCGCCAGCAGGCTTAGCGGGAGTCCGGTAGATACGCAGTATTTT. Translating it yields CASRLSGSPVDTQYF.